The rows below give T cell receptor beta chains drawn from one sample of a study of blood T cell repertoires in COVID-19. Method: immunoSEQ multiplex PCR; TCRdb's copy keeps in-frame clones and lacks some. The table includes tens of thousands of clones, over 75% detected once. Sequencing was done on a sample of peripheral blood. The source is a woman in her sixties or seventies with acute or convalescent COVID-19. CDR3s include the opening cysteine and the closing phenylalanine or tryptophan. Fields, in order: V gene, J gene, clone size, D gene, CDR3 protein, CDR3 DNA. D genes are given only for firm matches. Only some rows state a clone size, as once, few, many or a class for expanded clones.

TRBV7-2	TRBJ1-3	few	TRBD1	CASRETGGSGNTIYF	TGTGCCAGCAGGGAAACAGGGGGCTCTGGAAACACCATATATTTT
TRBV29-1	TRBJ2-5	.	.	CSVHGGTWETQYF	TGCAGCGTCCATGGCGGGACTTGGGAGACCCAGTACTTC
TRBV6-6	TRBJ2-1	.	.	CASSWGLFEQFF	TGTGCCAGCAGTTGGGGACTCTTTGAGCAGTTCTTC
TRBV3-1/TRBV3-2	TRBJ1-2	few	TRBD1	CASSQAGTGGAGYTF	TGTGCCAGCAGCCAAGCCGGGACAGGGGGCGCCGGCTACACCTTC
TRBV5-4	TRBJ2-3	once	TRBD1	CASSLGVGQGLSDTQYF	TGTGCCAGCAGCTTGGGGGTGGGACAGGGGCTCTCGGATACGCAGTATTTT
TRBV14	TRBJ2-2	.	.	CASSQPKRGGESGELFF	TGTGCCAGCAGCCAACCCAAGAGGGGCGGGGAGTCCGGGGAGCTGTTTTTT
TRBV25-1	TRBJ1-3	.	.	CASSAADGVGNTIYF	TGTGCCAGCAGTGCCGCGGACGGGGTAGGAAACACCATATATTTT
TRBV19	TRBJ2-1	.	.	CASSQNSAHNEQFF	TGTGCCAGTAGTCAAAATAGCGCCCACAATGAGCAGTTCTTC
TRBV9	TRBJ1-1	.	.	CASSEGPNTEAFF	TGTGCCAGCAGCGAGGGGCCCAACACTGAAGCTTTCTTT
TRBV19	TRBJ1-5	.	.	CASSGPDGGSNQPQHF	TGTGCCAGTAGCGGCCCCGATGGGGGCAGCAATCAGCCCCAGCATTTT
TRBV9	TRBJ2-3	.	.	CASSVTGRVDTQYF	TGTGCCAGCAGCGTGACAGGAAGGGTGGATACGCAGTATTTT
TRBV27	TRBJ1-6	once	TRBD1	CASSLIRGQSSPLHF	TGTGCCAGCAGTTTAATAAGGGGGCAAAGTTCACCCCTCCACTTT
TRBV4-1	TRBJ1-4	.	TRBD1	CASSQGQGYEKLFF	TGCGCCAGCAGCCAGGGACAGGGGTATGAAAAACTGTTTTTT
TRBV6-5	TRBJ1-5	.	.	CASRGGNQPQHF	TGTGCCAGCAGAGGAGGGAATCAGCCCCAGCATTTT
TRBV15	TRBJ1-5	.	.	CATSRGGSGPNQPQHF	TGTGCCACCAGCAGAGGAGGGAGCGGTCCAAATCAGCCCCAGCATTTT
TRBV20-1	TRBJ1-5	.	.	CSASLAGPNQPQHF	TGCAGTGCTAGTTTGGCAGGCCCGAATCAGCCCCAGCATTTT
TRBV28	TRBJ1-4	.	TRBD1	CASSPDITGDEKLFF	TGTGCCAGCAGTCCAGACATAACAGGGGATGAAAAACTGTTTTTT
TRBV11-2	TRBJ2-1	once	.	CASSSTTRSDEQFF	TGTGCCAGCAGCTCGACGACTAGATCGGACGAGCAGTTCTTC
TRBV4-3	TRBJ1-1	.	.	CASSHKPNTEAFF	TGCGCCAGCAGCCACAAGCCGAACACTGAAGCTTTCTTT
TRBV2	TRBJ1-3	.	TRBD1	CASSVQGASTGNTIYF	TGTGCCAGCAGTGTACAGGGGGCTAGTACTGGAAACACCATATATTTT
TRBV19	TRBJ2-6	once	TRBD2	CASSIGLWREYSGANVLTF	TGTGCCAGTAGTATCGGACTCTGGCGGGAGTACTCTGGGGCCAACGTCCTGACTTTC
TRBV11-3	TRBJ1-4	.	.	CASSQGSGKLFF	TGTGCCAGCAGCCAGGGTTCGGGAAAACTGTTTTTT
TRBV7-8	TRBJ1-4	.	TRBD1	CASSLGQGNFNEKLFF	TGTGCCAGCAGCTTGGGACAGGGAAACTTTAATGAAAAACTGTTTTTT
TRBV4-1	TRBJ1-2	.	.	CASSVGENPYGYTF	TGCGCCAGCAGCGTAGGGGAAAACCCCTATGGCTACACCTTC
TRBV6-5	TRBJ1-1	.	.	CASSRDGSGNTEAFF	TGTGCCAGCAGTCGTGATGGGAGCGGGAACACTGAAGCTTTCTTT
TRBV18	TRBJ1-1	once	.	CASSPPTGLNTEAFF	TGTGCCAGCTCACCACCGACGGGATTGAACACTGAAGCTTTCTTT
TRBV5-3	TRBJ1-2	.	.	CARSVDRRPYGYTF	TGTGCCAGAAGCGTTGACAGGCGCCCCTATGGCTACACCTTC
TRBV5-6	TRBJ1-5	.	.	CASSLGTEGQPQHF	TGTGCCAGCAGCTTGGGAACAGAAGGTCAGCCCCAGCATTTT
TRBV19	TRBJ2-1	.	.	CASSIEAGQYNEQFF	TGTGCCAGTAGTATAGAAGCAGGACAATACAATGAGCAGTTCTTC
TRBV2	TRBJ1-1	few	.	CASSAVNTEAFF	TGTGCCAGCAGTGCCGTGAACACTGAAGCTTTCTTT
TRBV5-8	TRBJ1-1	.	.	CASSFWTAGSTEAFF	TGTGCCAGCAGCTTTTGGACAGCGGGGAGCACTGAAGCTTTCTTT
TRBV15	TRBJ2-3	.	TRBD1	CATSRRDRDPTDTQYF	TGTGCCACCAGCAGAAGGGACAGGGATCCGACAGATACGCAGTATTTT
TRBV9	TRBJ2-2	.	.	CASSVGGSVAGELFF	TGTGCCAGCAGCGTCGGGGGTAGTGTGGCCGGGGAGCTGTTTTTT
TRBV18	TRBJ2-3	.	TRBD2	CASSTGPSGGDTQYF	TGTGCCAGCTCAACGGGACCTAGCGGGGGAGATACGCAGTATTTT
TRBV4-1	TRBJ1-1	.	.	CASSQDRGAENTEAFF	TGCGCCAGCAGCCAAGACAGGGGCGCGGAGAACACTGAAGCTTTCTTT
TRBV5-6	TRBJ2-1	.	TRBD2	CASSPSSGRALNEQFF	TGTGCCAGCAGCCCTTCTAGCGGGAGGGCCCTCAATGAGCAGTTCTTC
TRBV7-2	TRBJ2-3	once	.	CASSLRASTDTQYF	TGTGCCAGCAGTTTAAGAGCTAGCACAGATACGCAGTATTTT
TRBV27	TRBJ2-4	.	.	CASSSQLDIQYF	TGTGCCAGCAGTTCCCAACTGGACATTCAGTACTTC
TRBV30	TRBJ1-5	.	TRBD1	CASRTGGNQPQHF	TGTGCCTCTCGCACAGGGGGCAATCAGCCCCAGCATTTT
TRBV5-4	TRBJ1-2	.	TRBD1	CASSTRQGVTNYGYTF	TGTGCCAGCAGCACAAGACAGGGGGTGACTAACTATGGCTACACCTTC
TRBV5-1	TRBJ2-5	.	.	CASSVGAGQQETQYF	TGCGCCAGCAGTGTGGGGGCAGGCCAGCAAGAGACCCAGTACTTC
TRBV11-2	TRBJ2-5	.	.	CASSSQGLTQYF	TGTGCCAGCAGCTCCCAGGGGTTGACCCAGTACTTC
TRBV19	TRBJ2-1	.	TRBD2	CASNSGDYEQFF	TGTGCCAGTAACAGCGGGGATTATGAGCAGTTCTTC
TRBV4-1	TRBJ2-2	.	TRBD1	CASSLGQGATGELFF	TGCGCCAGCAGCCTCGGACAGGGGGCCACCGGGGAGCTGTTTTTT
TRBV28	TRBJ2-3	.	.	CASSLKLLTDTQYF	TGTGCCAGCAGTTTAAAGCTACTGACAGATACGCAGTATTTT
TRBV15	TRBJ2-2	.	.	CATSYNPQGANTGELFF	TGTGCCACCAGCTACAATCCACAGGGAGCGAACACCGGGGAGCTGTTTTTT
TRBV7-2	TRBJ1-5	.	TRBD1	CASSFTTGQNQPQHF	TGTGCCAGCAGCTTCACGACAGGGCAAAATCAGCCCCAGCATTTT
TRBV19	TRBJ2-5	.	.	CASSITGSQETQYF	TGTGCCAGTAGTATTACCGGGAGTCAAGAGACCCAGTACTTC